This TCR beta chain was found in a study of blood T cell repertoires in COVID-19. Some clones are missing from TCRdb's copy, which holds only in-frame ones; the method was immunoSEQ multiplex PCR. The table has about 330,000 clones, 65% to 90% seen once; the top ten hold 6% to 9%. The CDR3 runs to 15 residues. V lost 6 bases to trimming and J lost 4 bases, with 21 bases between them. CDR1 is GTSNPN, CDR2 SVGIG, per germline (reference sequence). The chain uses TRBV30 and TRBJ1-2, with D possibly TRBD1 on 6 matching bases. The source of this sequence is a human donor in a cohort sampled during active COVID-19. The sequencing input was peripheral blood. The chain's CDR3 is CACWNPGALVYGYTF. The CDR3 region has the DNA TGTGCCTGCTGGAACCCAGGGGCTCTCGTCTATGGCTACACCTTC.